These 17 T cell receptor beta chains were sequenced from one sample in a study of radiotherapy plus CTLA-4 blockade in lung cancer. TCRdb's table, derived via immunoSEQ multiplex PCR, lists solely in-frame clones and lacks some. The sample records 90,000 to 130,000 clones, more than 75% being singletons. Sequenced here: peripheral blood, sampled from a patient treated with radiotherapy plus ipilimumab. The receptors derive from a human donor with non-small cell lung cancer that progressed on radiotherapy plus ipilimumab. Some clones in this sample may be carry-over from other donors' samples.

A remark on this clone: Other DNA sequences from this sample encode an identical CDR3 as well. This sequence joins TRBV5-1 and TRBJ1-5; D possibly corresponds to TRBD1 (5 bases). This CDR3 is 15 amino acids long. Germline loops: CDR1 SGHRS, CDR2 YFSETQ. The V end was cut by 5 bases, the J end by 0 bases, with 12 bases between. The CDR3 DNA reads TGCGCCAGCAGTGCCGGGGCAGATAGCAATCAGCCCCAGCATTTT. Translation gives CASSAGADSNQPQHF. The variable domain in full, with the rest retrieved from reference TRBV5-1 and TRBJ1-5, is KAGVTQTPRYLIKTRGQQVTLSCSPISGHRSVSWYQQTPGQGLQFLFEYFSETQRNKGNFPGRFSGRQFSNSRSEMNVSTLELGDSALYLCASSAGADSNQPQHFGDGTRLSIL.

The genes are TRBV6-4 and TRBJ2-3; 8 bases match TRBD2. Germline V gives CDR1 MRHNA, CDR2 SNTAGT. J gave up 4 bases and V 3 bases, and 9 bases lay outside the gene matches. CDR3 size: 16 residues. CDR3 sequence (DNA): TGTGCCAGCAGTGAGGGGGCGGCTAGCGGGCCAGATACGCAGTATTTT. Protein: CASSEGAASGPDTQYF.

This chain connects TRBV29-1 to TRBJ1-3, with a possible D match to TRBD1 (5 bases). V shed 2 bases and J shed 2 bases, with 7 bases lying between them. CDR3 size: 13 residues. Germline V gives CDR1 SQVTM, CDR2 ANQGSEA. CDR3 coding DNA: TGCAGCGTTGAAAAGGACACTGGAAACACCATATATTTT. Amino acids: CSVEKDTGNTIYF.

The table lists this clone with a count of one. This rearrangement joins TRBV2 to TRBJ1-5; a weak D match, TRBD1 (5 bases). CDR1 and CDR2 (germline): SNHLY, FYNNEI. V lost 5 bases and J lost 4, with 12 bases in between. This CDR3 region has 14 residues. The CDR3 nucleotides are TGTGCCAGCAGTCTGGGGCCCGGGAATCAGCCCCAGCATTTT. Its protein is CASSLGPGNQPQHF.

The J gene is TRBJ2-1, the V gene TRBV9; possibly TRBD2 for D (7 bases). This CDR3 region has 16 residues. Trimming took off 4 bases at V and 0 bases at J, with 14 bases between the two ends. Per germline, CDR1 SGDLS and CDR2 YYNGEE. In nucleotides, the CDR3 is TGTGCCAGCAGCCCGAGAGGGGGGGGCTCCTACAATGAGCAGTTCTTC. Residues: CASSPRGGGSYNEQFF.

This clone turned up a few times. V gene TRBV30 combines with J gene TRBJ2-7; the D gene is possibly TRBD2 (6 bases). CDR1 and CDR2 (germline): GTSNPN, SVGIG (reference sequence). This CDR3 has 17 amino acids. Trimming pared 3 bases from V and 5 bases from J, leaving 26 bases between. In nucleotides, the CDR3 is TGTGCCTGGAGGAGGAGGGCAGGACGACCTCTAGGCCACGAGCAGTACTTC. It yields the protein CAWRRRAGRPLGHEQYF.

This clone was detected once. CDR3 loop: CASSVLQGRGNSPLHF. CDR3 DNA: TGTGCCAGTAGCGTTTTACAGGGGCGAGGGAATTCACCCCTCCACTTT. The chain has TRBV19 and TRBJ1-6, with 7 bases lining up with TRBD1. The CDR3 has 16 amino acids. Germline V gene sequence: CDR1 LNHDA, CDR2 SQIVND (reference sequence). V shed 6 bases, J shed 7 bases, and the junction held 12 bases outside the gene matches.

The chain recombines TRBV6-6 with TRBJ2-3, with D perhaps TRBD2 (5 bases). The ends were cut back, 6 bases at V and 4 bases at J, with 11 bases in the middle. The V gene's germline CDR1 is MNHNY and CDR2 SVGAGI (reference sequence). The CDR3 is made up of 13 amino acids. The CDR3 loop is CASSQDWPDTQYF. The CDR3 nucleotides read TGTGCCAGCAGCCAGGACTGGCCAGATACGCAGTATTTT.

This chain joins TRBV7-6 and TRBJ2-3, with TRBD2 matching over 8 bases. The CDR3 sequence is 16 residues long. CDR1 is SGHVS and CDR2 is FNYEAQ in the germline V gene. V lost 0 bases and J lost 3; bases outside the gene matches: 5. The CDR3 DNA is TGTGCCAGCAGCTTAGCGACGGGGGGGCAGACAGATACGCAGTATTTT. This encodes CASSLATGGQTDTQYF.

The sample holds one count of this clone. This chain links TRBV5-1 with TRBJ2-5; 9 bases match TRBD2. Unmatched junction bases numbered 10, after V lost 0 bases and J lost 4 bases. Looked up from germline, CDR1 is SGHRS and CDR2 is YFSETQ. This CDR3 is 17 amino acids long. This CDR3 reads CASSLDGGGAEGETQYF. CDR3 DNA: TGCGCCAGCAGCTTGGACGGCGGGGGGGCCGAAGGAGAGACCCAGTACTTC.

This chain connects TRBV10-3 to TRBJ1-6, with D possibly TRBD1 on 6 matching bases. Deletions cut 0 bases from V and 7 bases from J, with 13 bases between. The CDR3 contains 16 residues. Germline V gives CDR1 ENHRY, CDR2 SYGVKD. The CDR3 loop is CAISESVGAANSPLHF. The CDR3 DNA follows: TGTGCCATCAGTGAGTCTGTGGGGGCCGCCAATTCACCCCTCCACTTT.

This clone has just a few counts. The CDR3 protein is CASSSSGGWADTQYF. In DNA, the CDR3 is TGCGCCAGCAGCAGTAGCGGGGGGTGGGCAGATACGCAGTATTTT. The chain recombines TRBV5-1 with TRBJ2-3, with TRBD2 identical over 10 bases. There are 15 residues in the CDR3. CDR1 is SGHRS, CDR2 YFSETQ, per germline. The trim removed 4 bases at V and 4 bases at J, leaving 6 bases unmatched.

In its sample, this clone was seen once. The chain is built from TRBV4-2 and TRBJ2-1; D might be TRBD1 (6 bases). CDR3 length equals 14 residues. Germline loops: CDR1 LGHNA, CDR2 YNFKEQ. V was clipped by 1 base and J by 11 bases, with 15 bases between them. In nucleotides, the CDR3 is TGTGCCAGCAGCCAAGCACAACAGGGACCTCAGCAGTTCTTC. It yields the protein CASSQAQQGPQQFF.

J is TRBJ1-2 and V is TRBV5-1; unclear D gene. The CDR3 sequence is 12 residues long. V lost 0 bases and J lost 5, with 5 bases in between. The germline V gene encodes CDR1 SGHRS and CDR2 YFSETQ. The CDR3 here is CASSLEGYGYTF. The CDR3 DNA reads TGCGCCAGCAGCTTGGAAGGATATGGCTACACCTTC.

The chain is built from TRBV7-2 and TRBJ2-1, with 7 nucleotides matching TRBD1. V dropped 3 bases and J dropped 6; count of bases not matched to a gene: 8. Germline V CDR1 and CDR2: SGHTA, FQGNSA. The CDR3 runs to 15 residues. The CDR3 DNA is TGTGCCAGCAGCTTCCGAGACAGGGTGAGCAATGAGCAGTTCTTC. It specifies CASSFRDRVSNEQFF.

The chain recombines TRBV30 with TRBJ1-1; D is unclear. The CDR3 extends over 13 amino acids. Trimming stripped 8 bases from V and 1 base from J, with 14 bases between. The germline V gene encodes CDR1 GTSNPN and CDR2 SVGIG (reference sequence). The CDR3 loop reads CARTGAGNTEAFF. Here the CDR3 DNA reads TGTGCCAGAACCGGAGCGGGGAACACTGAAGCTTTCTTT.

This chain connects TRBV10-3 to TRBJ1-1; TRBD1 is a possible D gene (5 bases). From germline, CDR1 is ENHRY and CDR2 SYGVKD. The ends were cut back, 3 bases at V and 0 bases at J, with 8 bases in the middle. The CDR3 runs to 14 residues. The CDR3 DNA follows: TGTGCCATCAGTGAAGGGGACCTGAACACTGAAGCTTTCTTT. Translation: CAISEGDLNTEAFF.